Listed below are T cell receptor beta chains from one sample, sequenced in a study of OX40 agonist ivuxolimab in advanced cancers. Profiled with immunoSEQ multiplex PCR; TCRdb holds only in-frame clones, not every one. The sample yields roughly 20,000 clones, more than 65% seen once. The source was CD4+ or CD8+ T cells sorted from blood, collected in a trial of the OX40 agonist ivuxolimab. These receptors were collected from an adult with an advanced solid tumor such as melanoma, head and neck, liver or kidney cancer. CDR3s include the opening cysteine and the closing phenylalanine or tryptophan.

v_call: TRBV7-9
j_call: TRBJ2-3
cdr3_aa: CASSLGRTGYSTDTQYF

v_call: TRBV27
j_call: TRBJ2-5
cdr3_aa: CASSSTTSADWETQYF

v_call: TRBV5-1
j_call: TRBJ1-1
cdr3_aa: CASSSGRILNTEAFF

v_call: TRBV7-9
j_call: TRBJ1-5
cdr3_aa: CASSNINVNQPQHF

v_call: TRBV19
j_call: TRBJ1-5
cdr3_aa: CASTPGQGYFHSNQPQHF

v_call: TRBV9
j_call: TRBJ1-5
cdr3_aa: CASSVWDSNQPQHF

v_call: TRBV7-6
j_call: TRBJ2-7
cdr3_aa: CASSFRIEGAAEQYF

v_call: TRBV6-5
j_call: TRBJ1-2
cdr3_aa: CASSSGTGEFYGYTF

v_call: TRBV7-9
j_call: TRBJ2-3
cdr3_aa: CASSELYGTDTDTQYF

v_call: TRBV30
j_call: TRBJ2-3
cdr3_aa: CAWSDLTDTQYF

v_call: TRBV27
j_call: TRBJ2-7
cdr3_aa: CASSSRDSSYEQYF

v_call: TRBV29-1
j_call: TRBJ2-5
cdr3_aa: CSVVQETQYF

v_call: TRBV2
j_call: TRBJ2-3
cdr3_aa: CASLQSDTQYF

v_call: TRBV27
j_call: TRBJ1-2
cdr3_aa: CASSLSYPGTNLEDYGYTF

v_call: TRBV19
j_call: TRBJ2-2
cdr3_aa: CASSIALPGELFF

v_call: TRBV7-9
j_call: TRBJ2-3
cdr3_aa: CASRLEADTQYF

v_call: TRBV7-9
j_call: TRBJ1-1
cdr3_aa: CASSLAGFMNTEAFF

v_call: TRBV19
j_call: TRBJ1-4
cdr3_aa: CASSIVSGFEKLFF

v_call: TRBV5-1
j_call: TRBJ2-7
cdr3_aa: CASSSGTGSYEQYF

v_call: TRBV6-5
j_call: TRBJ2-3
cdr3_aa: CASSPLISTDTQYF

v_call: TRBV4-3
j_call: TRBJ2-7
cdr3_aa: CASSQGSSFYEQYF

v_call: TRBV29-1
j_call: TRBJ1-2
cdr3_aa: CSVEDGQGVDGYTF

v_call: TRBV5-6
j_call: TRBJ2-7
cdr3_aa: CASSFGTAAYEQYF

v_call: TRBV6-6
j_call: TRBJ1-1
cdr3_aa: CASSYGQWGLAEAFF

v_call: TRBV5-5
j_call: TRBJ1-5
cdr3_aa: CASSFFAAGNQPQHF

v_call: TRBV5-1
j_call: TRBJ1-1
cdr3_aa: CASSLPESPGEAFF

v_call: TRBV6-5
j_call: TRBJ2-7
cdr3_aa: CASSLGGASYEQYF

v_call: TRBV11-2
j_call: TRBJ1-1
cdr3_aa: CASSFRTKKAEAFF

v_call: TRBV5-6
j_call: -
cdr3_aa: CASSLGASAYEQYF

v_call: TRBV5-5
j_call: TRBJ2-7
cdr3_aa: CASIPTGTGREQYF

v_call: TRBV7-2
j_call: TRBJ1-5
cdr3_aa: CASSPEGYSNQPQHF

v_call: TRBV18
j_call: TRBJ2-7
cdr3_aa: CASSPVRTGVGYEQYF

v_call: TRBV2
j_call: TRBJ1-2
cdr3_aa: CASVVFENYGYTF

v_call: TRBV4-3
j_call: TRBJ1-6
cdr3_aa: CASSQNYHSYNSPLHF

v_call: TRBV11-3
j_call: TRBJ1-1
cdr3_aa: CASSLKGSVTEAFF

v_call: TRBV13
j_call: TRBJ1-6
cdr3_aa: CASSLGTGYNSPLHF

v_call: TRBV9
j_call: TRBJ2-1
cdr3_aa: CASSVEGNEQFF

v_call: TRBV5-1
j_call: TRBJ1-2
cdr3_aa: CASSLAQYSNYGYTF

v_call: TRBV7-9
j_call: TRBJ1-6
cdr3_aa: CASSLDVEALHF

v_call: TRBV6-6
j_call: TRBJ1-4
cdr3_aa: CASNHPWGGGEKLFF

v_call: TRBV5-1
j_call: TRBJ1-1
cdr3_aa: CASSLEINTEAFF

v_call: TRBV7-9
j_call: TRBJ1-5
cdr3_aa: CASSSGTINQPQHF

v_call: TRBV14
j_call: TRBJ1-2
cdr3_aa: CASSQDWGGNYGYTF

v_call: TRBV5-1
j_call: TRBJ2-7
cdr3_aa: CASSYGGYEQYF

v_call: TRBV28
j_call: TRBJ1-5
cdr3_aa: CASSPTGGSYRPQHF

v_call: TRBV19
j_call: TRBJ1-1
cdr3_aa: CASSTGQLEAFF

v_call: TRBV6-4
j_call: TRBJ2-3
cdr3_aa: CASSDSMTDTQYF

v_call: TRBV19
j_call: TRBJ2-7
cdr3_aa: CATRGSREQYF

v_call: TRBV7-2
j_call: TRBJ1-2
cdr3_aa: CASSLGGVNYGYTF

v_call: TRBV6-5
j_call: TRBJ2-7
cdr3_aa: CASSFRPTGPAYEQYF

v_call: TRBV7-2
j_call: TRBJ2-7
cdr3_aa: CASSRRGYYEQYF

v_call: TRBV6-1
j_call: TRBJ2-1
cdr3_aa: CAAGGTTYNEQFF

v_call: TRBV4-1
j_call: TRBJ1-1
cdr3_aa: CAASVSENTEAFF

v_call: TRBV4-1
j_call: TRBJ2-2
cdr3_aa: CASSRRQATYTGELFF

v_call: TRBV30
j_call: TRBJ2-3
cdr3_aa: CAFMEETQYF

v_call: TRBV9
j_call: TRBJ1-2
cdr3_aa: CASSVLHKDYGYTF